The rows below give T cell receptor beta chains drawn from one sample of a study of blood T cells in healthy people across ages. TCRdb used MiXCR to reprocess the 5' RACE reads, holding one entry per CDR3 protein. The data show 1.5 million to 2 million distinct CDR3 sequences, 39% seen once. Sequenced input: blood. The receptors were sampled from a human donor in good health. CDR3s include the opening cysteine and the closing phenylalanine or tryptophan. D genes are given only for firm matches. The size field is filled for only some rows; it gives once, few, many or a size class.

clone_size	j_call	v_call	d_call	cdr3_nt	cdr3_aa
-	TRBJ2-7	TRBV7-2	TRBD1	TGTGCCAGCAGCTTCGGGCAGGGGGCTCTCGAGCAGTACTTC	CASSFGQGALEQYF
-	TRBJ2-5	TRBV11-3	TRBD2	TGTGCCAGCAGCTTAGCTCTAGCGGGTGACCAAGAGACCCAGTACTTC	CASSLALAGDQETQYF
-	TRBJ1-1	TRBV20-1	-	TGCAGTGCTAGAAAAGTGAACACTGAAGCTTTCTTT	CSARKVNTEAFF
once	TRBJ2-1	TRBV6-4	-	TGTGCCAGCAGCTGGGAGCAGAGCCCCTACAATGAGCAGTTCTTC	CASSWEQSPYNEQFF
-	TRBJ1-2	TRBV27	-	TGTGCCAGCAGTTTAGCGTACGGCTATGGCTACACCTTC	CASSLAYGYGYTF
-	TRBJ2-1	TRBV4-3	-	TGCGCCAGCAGCCTCCCCAGCATCAATGAGCAGTTCTTC	CASSLPSINEQFF
few	TRBJ2-5	TRBV4-2	-	TGTGCCAGCAGCCAAGTAGGTCCGGGAGCCCCCCAAGAGACCCAGTACTTC	CASSQVGPGAPQETQYF
-	TRBJ2-7	TRBV7-9	TRBD1	TGTGCCAGCAGACCAAAGACAGGGGCGGGAATCAGTTCCTACGAGCAGTACTTC	CASRPKTGAGISSYEQYF
-	TRBJ2-3	TRBV10-3	-	TGTGCCATCAGTGAAGCGAACGGGGTGGGCACAGATACGCAGTATTTT	CAISEANGVGTDTQYF
many	TRBJ2-1	TRBV4-2	TRBD1	TGCGCCAGCAGCCAAGATGGGACAGGGGGCTACAATGAGCAGTTCTTC	CASSQDGTGGYNEQFF
-	TRBJ2-2	TRBV28	-	TGTGCCAGCCGCCTCGCGAACACCGGGGAGCTGTTTTTT	CASRLANTGELFF
-	TRBJ2-7	TRBV29-1	-	TGCAGCGTTGTACAGGGTCATTCCCACGAGCAGTACTTC	CSVVQGHSHEQYF
-	TRBJ1-2	TRBV7-2	-	TGTGCCAGCAGCTTAGAATCGGAGAACTATGGCTACACCTTC	CASSLESENYGYTF
few	TRBJ1-1	TRBV18	TRBD1	TGTGCCAGCTCACCCCAAGACAGGGGAGCTTTCTTT	CASSPQDRGAFF
-	TRBJ1-6	TRBV6-1	-	TGTGCCAGCAGTGTGGTGGCGAGCTCCTATAATTCACCCCTCCACTTT	CASSVVASSYNSPLHF
-	TRBJ2-1	TRBV7-3	TRBD2	TGTGCCAGCAGCTTAAATGAGGGACTAGCGAATGAGCGGTTCTTC	CASSLNEGLANERFF
-	TRBJ1-1	TRBV20-1	-	TGCAGTGCTAGAGTAAAGGGAATGAACACTGAAGCTTTCTTT	CSARVKGMNTEAFF
few	TRBJ2-1	TRBV10-3	-	TGTGCCACGGGACCTCATGGGGGCATTAATGAGCAGTTCTTC	CATGPHGGINEQFF
-	TRBJ2-3	TRBV20-1	-	TGCAGTGCTAAAGTACTACAAGTGTGGCAGTATTTT	CSAKVLQVWQYF
-	TRBJ1-2	TRBV12-3/TRBV12-4	-	TGTGCCAGCAGTCCACCGGCTGGGGGGAGCTATGGCTACACCTTC	CASSPPAGGSYGYTF
-	TRBJ2-5	TRBV7-2	-	TGTGCCAGCAGCTTCGCCAGGGTTGAGACCCAGTACTTC	CASSFARVETQYF
-	TRBJ1-2	TRBV3-1	-	TGTGCCAGCAGCCAGGCAGGGAGAGAGTATGGCTACACCTTC	CASSQAGREYGYTF
few	TRBJ1-2	TRBV7-9	-	TGTGCCCGCAGCTCCGGGACATCTAATGGCTACACCTTC	CARSSGTSNGYTF
-	TRBJ1-5	TRBV14	-	TGTGCCAGCAGCCAAGGAGGAGGGCTGCCCCAGCATTTT	CASSQGGGLPQHF
-	TRBJ2-1	TRBV7-9	TRBD1	TGTGCCAGCAGCTTTGGGGGACAGTACAATGAGCAGTTCTTC	CASSFGGQYNEQFF